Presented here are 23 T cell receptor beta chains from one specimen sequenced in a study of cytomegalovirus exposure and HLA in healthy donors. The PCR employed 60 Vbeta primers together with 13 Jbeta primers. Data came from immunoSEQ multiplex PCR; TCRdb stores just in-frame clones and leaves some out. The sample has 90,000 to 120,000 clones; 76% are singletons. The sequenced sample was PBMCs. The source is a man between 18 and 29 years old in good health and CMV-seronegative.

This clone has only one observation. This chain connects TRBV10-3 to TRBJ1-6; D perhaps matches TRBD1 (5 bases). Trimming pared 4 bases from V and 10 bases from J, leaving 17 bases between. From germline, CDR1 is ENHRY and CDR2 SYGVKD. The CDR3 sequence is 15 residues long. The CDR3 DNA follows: TGTGCCATCAGTGTAGGTCAGGCAGGGCGGTCACCCCTCCACTTT. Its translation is CAISVGQAGRSPLHF.

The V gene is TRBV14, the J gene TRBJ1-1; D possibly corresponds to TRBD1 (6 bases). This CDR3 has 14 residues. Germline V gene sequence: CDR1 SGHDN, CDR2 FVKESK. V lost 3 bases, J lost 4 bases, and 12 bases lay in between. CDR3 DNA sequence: TGTGCCAGCAGCCAGGAGGTAGGGGGCACTGAAGCTTTCTTT. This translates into CASSQEVGGTEAFF.

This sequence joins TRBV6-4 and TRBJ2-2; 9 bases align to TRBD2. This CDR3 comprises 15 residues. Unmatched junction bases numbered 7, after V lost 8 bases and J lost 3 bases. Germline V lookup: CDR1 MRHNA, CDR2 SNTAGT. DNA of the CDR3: TGTGCCAGCTCGCCTAGCGGGGAGTACACCGGGGAGCTGTTTTTT. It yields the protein CASSPSGEYTGELFF.

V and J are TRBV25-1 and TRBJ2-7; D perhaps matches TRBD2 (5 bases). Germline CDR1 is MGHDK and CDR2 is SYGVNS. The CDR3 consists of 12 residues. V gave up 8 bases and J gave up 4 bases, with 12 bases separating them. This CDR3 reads CASEGSSYEQYF. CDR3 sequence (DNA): TGTGCCAGCGAGGGATCGAGTTACGAGCAGTACTTC.

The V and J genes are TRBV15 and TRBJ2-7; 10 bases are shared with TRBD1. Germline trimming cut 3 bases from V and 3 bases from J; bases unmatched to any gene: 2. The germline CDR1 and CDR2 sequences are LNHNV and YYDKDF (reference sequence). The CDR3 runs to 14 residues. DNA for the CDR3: TGTGCCACCAGCAGCGGGACAGGGGTCTACGAGCAGTACTTC. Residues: CATSSGTGVYEQYF.

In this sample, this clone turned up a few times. CDR3 nucleotide sequence: TGTGCCAGCAAGACAGCGATTGCAACTAATGAAAAACTGTTTTTT. Translation: CASKTAIATNEKLFF. The rearrangement uses TRBV2 and TRBJ1-4; the D gene is possibly TRBD1 (5 bases). This CDR3 spans 15 amino acids. Deletions cut 7 bases from V and 0 bases from J, with 12 bases between. Germline V gene lookup returns CDR1 SNHLY and CDR2 FYNNEI.

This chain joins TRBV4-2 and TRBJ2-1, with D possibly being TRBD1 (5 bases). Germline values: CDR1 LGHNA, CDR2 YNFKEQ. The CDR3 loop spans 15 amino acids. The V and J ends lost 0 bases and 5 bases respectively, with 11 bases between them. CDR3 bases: TGTGCCAGCAGCCAAGAGCAGGGATCGAACAATGAGCAGTTCTTC. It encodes CASSQEQGSNNEQFF.

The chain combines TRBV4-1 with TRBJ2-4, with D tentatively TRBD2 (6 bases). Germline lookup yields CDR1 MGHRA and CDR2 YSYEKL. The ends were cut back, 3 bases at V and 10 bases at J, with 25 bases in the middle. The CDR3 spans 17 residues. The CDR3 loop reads CASSQAGRSRGGGIQYF. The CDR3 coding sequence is TGCGCCAGCAGCCAGGCCGGTCGTTCGCGGGGAGGTGGGATTCAGTACTTC.

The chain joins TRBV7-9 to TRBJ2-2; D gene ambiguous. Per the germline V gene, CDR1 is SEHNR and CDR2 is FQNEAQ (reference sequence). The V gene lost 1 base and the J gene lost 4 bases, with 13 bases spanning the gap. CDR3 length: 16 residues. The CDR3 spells CASSLGPGGRTGELFF. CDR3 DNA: TGTGCCAGCAGCTTAGGGCCGGGTGGCCGCACCGGGGAGCTGTTTTTT.

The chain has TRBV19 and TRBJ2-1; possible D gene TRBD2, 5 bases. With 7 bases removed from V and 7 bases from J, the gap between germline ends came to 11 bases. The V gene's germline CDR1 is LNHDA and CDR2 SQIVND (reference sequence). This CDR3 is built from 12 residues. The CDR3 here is CASTRGLNEQFF. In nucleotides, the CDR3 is TGTGCCAGTACCCGGGGTTTGAATGAGCAGTTCTTC.

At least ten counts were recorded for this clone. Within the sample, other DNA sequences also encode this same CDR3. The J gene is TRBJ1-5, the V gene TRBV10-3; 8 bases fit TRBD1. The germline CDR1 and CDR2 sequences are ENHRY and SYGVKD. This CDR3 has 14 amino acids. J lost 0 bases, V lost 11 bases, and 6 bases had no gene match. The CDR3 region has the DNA TGTGCCGCCGGGACAGGCGATAGCAATCAGCCCCAGCATTTT. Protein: CAAGTGDSNQPQHF.

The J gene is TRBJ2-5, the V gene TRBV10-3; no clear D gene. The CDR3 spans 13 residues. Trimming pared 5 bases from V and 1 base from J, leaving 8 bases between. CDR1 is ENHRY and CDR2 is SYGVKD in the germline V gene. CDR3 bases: TGTGCCATCAGTCCGTCGGGCCAAGAGACCCAGTACTTC. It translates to CAISPSGQETQYF.

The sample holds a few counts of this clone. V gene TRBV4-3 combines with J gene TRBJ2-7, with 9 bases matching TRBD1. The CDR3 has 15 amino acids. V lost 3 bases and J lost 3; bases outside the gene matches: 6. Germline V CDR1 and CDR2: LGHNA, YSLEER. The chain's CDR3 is CASSHSGTGYYEQYF. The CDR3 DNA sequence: TGCGCCAGCAGCCACTCCGGGACAGGGTACTACGAGCAGTACTTC.

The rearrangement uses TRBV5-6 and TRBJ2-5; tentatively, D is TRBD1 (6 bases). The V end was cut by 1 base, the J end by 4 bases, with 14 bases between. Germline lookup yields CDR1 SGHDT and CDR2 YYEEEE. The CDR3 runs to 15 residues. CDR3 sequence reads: CASSLRTAGGETQYF. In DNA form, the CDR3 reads TGTGCCAGCAGCTTGAGGACAGCCGGCGGAGAGACCCAGTACTTC. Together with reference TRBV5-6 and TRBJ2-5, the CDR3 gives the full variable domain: DAGVTQSPTHLIKTRGQQVTLRCSPKSGHDTVSWYQQALGQGPQFIFQYYEEEERQRGNFPDRFSGHQFPNYSSELNVNALLLGDSALYLCASSLRTAGGETQYFGPGTRLLVL.

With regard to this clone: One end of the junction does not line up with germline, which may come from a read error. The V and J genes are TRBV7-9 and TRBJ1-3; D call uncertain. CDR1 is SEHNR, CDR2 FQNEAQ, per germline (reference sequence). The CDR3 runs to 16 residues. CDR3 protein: CSSSLDAPGSGNTIYF. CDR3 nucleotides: TGTTCCAGCAGCTTAGATGCGCCAGGCTCTGGAAACACCATATATTTT.

As DNA, the CDR3 is TGTGCCAGCAGCCAAGGGGAGCAGACCCAGTACTTC. It encodes CASSQGEQTQYF. The chain has TRBV14 and TRBJ2-5, with D tentatively TRBD2 (5 bases). The CDR3 loop spans 12 amino acids. V was trimmed by 1 base and J by 6 bases, leaving 6 bases between them. Looked up from germline, CDR1 is SGHDN and CDR2 is FVKESK.

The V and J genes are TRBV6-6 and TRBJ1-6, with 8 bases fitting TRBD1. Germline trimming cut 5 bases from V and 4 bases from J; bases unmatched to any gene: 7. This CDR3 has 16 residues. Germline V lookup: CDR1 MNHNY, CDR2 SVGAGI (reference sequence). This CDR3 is CASSRPDREYNSPLHF. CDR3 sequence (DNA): TGTGCCAGCAGTCGGCCGGACAGGGAATATAATTCACCCCTCCACTTT.

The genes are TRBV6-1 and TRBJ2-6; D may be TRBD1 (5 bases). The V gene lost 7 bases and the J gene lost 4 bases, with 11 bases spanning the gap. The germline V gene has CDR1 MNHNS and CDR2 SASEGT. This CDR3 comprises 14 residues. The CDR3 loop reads CASNTGTGANVLTF. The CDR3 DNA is TGTGCCAGCAACACAGGCACAGGGGCCAACGTCCTGACTTTC.

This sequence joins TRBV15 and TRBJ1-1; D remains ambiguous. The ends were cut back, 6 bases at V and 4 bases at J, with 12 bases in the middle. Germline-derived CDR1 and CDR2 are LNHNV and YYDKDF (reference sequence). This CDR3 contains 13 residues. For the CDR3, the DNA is TGTGCCACCAGAGGCTATGGGAGCACTGAAGCTTTCTTT. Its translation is CATRGYGSTEAFF.

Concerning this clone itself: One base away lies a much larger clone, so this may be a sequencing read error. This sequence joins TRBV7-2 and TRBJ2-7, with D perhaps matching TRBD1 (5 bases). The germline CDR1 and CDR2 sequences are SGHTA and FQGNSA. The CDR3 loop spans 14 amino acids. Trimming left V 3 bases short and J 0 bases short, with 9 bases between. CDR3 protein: CASSFFQGSYEQYF. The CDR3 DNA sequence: TGTGCCAGCAGCTTTTTCCAGGGCTCCTACGAGCAGTACTTC.

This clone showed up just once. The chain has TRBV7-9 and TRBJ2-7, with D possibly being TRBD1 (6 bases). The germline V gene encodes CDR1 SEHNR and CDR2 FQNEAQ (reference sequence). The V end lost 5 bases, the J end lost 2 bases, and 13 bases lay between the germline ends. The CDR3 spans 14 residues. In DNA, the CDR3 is TGTGCCAGCAGCGCCCCCGGACAGCCCTACGAGCAGTACTTC. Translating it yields CASSAPGQPYEQYF. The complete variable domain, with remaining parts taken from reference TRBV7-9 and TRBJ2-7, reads DTGVSQNPRHKITKRGQNVTFRCDPISEHNRLYWYRQTLGQGPEFLTYFQNEAQLEKSRLLSDRFSAERPKGSFSTLEIQRTEQGDSAMYLCASSAPGQPYEQYFGPGTRLTVT.

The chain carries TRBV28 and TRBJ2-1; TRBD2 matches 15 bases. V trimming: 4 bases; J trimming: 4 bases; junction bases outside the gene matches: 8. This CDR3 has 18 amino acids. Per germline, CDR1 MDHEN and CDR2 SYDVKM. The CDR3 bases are TGTGCCAGCAGTTACCCGGGACTAGCGGGGGGTCTATACAATGAGCAGTTCTTC. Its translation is CASSYPGLAGGLYNEQFF.

The CDR3 DNA is TGTGCCAGCAGCGAAGAAGGGGGCTATGGCTACACCTTC. Protein product: CASSEEGGYGYTF. The chain links TRBV7-2 to TRBJ1-2, with D possibly being TRBD1 (6 bases). V lost 5 bases and J lost 4, with 11 bases in between. The germline CDR1 and CDR2 sequences are SGHTA and FQGNSA. The CDR3 totals 13 residues. Looking up the rest from reference TRBV7-2 and TRBJ1-2 gives the full variable domain: GAGVSQSPSNKVTEKGKDVELRCDPISGHTALYWYRQSLGQGLEFLIYFQGNSAPDKSGLPSDRFSAERTGGSVSTLTIQRTQQEDSAVYLCASSEEGGYGYTFGSGTRLTVV.